This record concerns one T cell receptor (beta chain) sequence. This record comes from a study of shared clonotypes between healthy human individuals. Study in general: The cohort had a couple of women and a few men, ages 18 to 49. CD4 naive and memory got three plates each, CD8 naive two, CD8 memory one.

Caucasian adults living in Nashville, Tennessee, provided all samples. Repertoires were generated with immunoSEQ multiplex PCR, while TCRdb's copy carries only in-frame clones and drops some. The sample shows 2 million to 2.5 million clones, approximately 93% of them seen only once. With V trimmed by 6 bases and J by 5 bases, 7 bases remained unmatched. CDR1 is SSHAT and CDR2 is FNYEAQ in the germline V gene (reference sequence). The CDR3 runs to 15 residues. This clonotype was sampled from a man younger than 35 in good health. Some clones in this sample may be carry-over from other donors' samples. The chain is built from TRBV7-7 and TRBJ2-5, with 12 bases aligning to TRBD2. The sequenced sample was naive CD4+ T cells from PBMCs. As to subset: CD45RA+ positively selected. CDR3 sequence reads: CASSPGTSGWETQYF. CDR3 bases: TGTGCCAGCAGTCCCGGGACTAGCGGGTGGGAGACCCAGTACTTC.